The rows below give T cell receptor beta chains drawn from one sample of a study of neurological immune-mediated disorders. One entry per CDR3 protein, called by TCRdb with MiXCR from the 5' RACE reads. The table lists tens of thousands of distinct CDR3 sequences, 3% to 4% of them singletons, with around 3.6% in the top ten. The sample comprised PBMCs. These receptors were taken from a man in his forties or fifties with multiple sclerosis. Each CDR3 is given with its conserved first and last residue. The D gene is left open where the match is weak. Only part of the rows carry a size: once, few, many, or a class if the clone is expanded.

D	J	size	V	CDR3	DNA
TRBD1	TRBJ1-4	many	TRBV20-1	CSANSWTGRREKLFF	TGCAGTGCTAACTCATGGACAGGGCGGCGAGAAAAACTGTTTTTT
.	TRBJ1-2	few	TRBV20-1	CSAPGKTPILTYGYTF	TGCAGTGCCCCCGGGAAGACGCCAATATTGACCTATGGCTACACCTTC
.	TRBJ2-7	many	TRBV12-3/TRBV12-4	CASSPRDYEQYF	TGTGCCAGCAGTCCCCGGGACTACGAGCAGTACTTC
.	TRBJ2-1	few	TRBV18	CASSADTAVHNSEQFF	TGTGCCAGCTCAGCGGACACGGCGGTCCACAACAGTGAGCAGTTCTTC
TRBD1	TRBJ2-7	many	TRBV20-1	CSALHGTGSEQYF	TGCAGTGCTTTACACGGGACAGGGAGCGAGCAGTACTTC
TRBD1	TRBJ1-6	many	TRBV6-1	CASRIGWDSPSPLHF	TGTGCCAGCAGAATTGGATGGGACAGCCCTTCACCCCTCCACTTT
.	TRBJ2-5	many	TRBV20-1	CSAREVNQETQYF	TGCAGTGCTAGGGAGGTAAATCAAGAGACCCAGTACTTC
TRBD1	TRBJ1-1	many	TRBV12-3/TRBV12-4	CASSLEGARGTEAFF	TGTGCCAGCAGTTTAGAGGGGGCAAGGGGCACTGAAGCTTTCTTT
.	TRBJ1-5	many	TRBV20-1	CSASGALGEPQHF	TGCAGTGCTAGCGGGGCCCTAGGCGAGCCCCAGCATTTT
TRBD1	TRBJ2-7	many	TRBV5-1	CASSRTGSSYEQYF	TGCGCCAGCAGTAGGACAGGGAGCTCCTACGAGCAGTACTTC
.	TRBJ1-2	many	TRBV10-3	CAISETGVSARGYTF	TGTGCCATCAGTGAGACAGGTGTCTCGGCGCGTGGCTACACCTTC
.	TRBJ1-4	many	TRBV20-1	CSAWAEKLFF	TGCAGTGCATGGGCTGAAAAACTGTTTTTT
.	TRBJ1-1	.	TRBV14	CASSHDPGKGTEAFF	TGTGCCAGCAGCCATGACCCCGGGAAAGGGACTGAAGCTTTCTTT
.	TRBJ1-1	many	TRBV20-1	CSARDQAGRTEAFF	TGCAGTGCTAGAGATCAGGCCGGGCGGACTGAAGCTTTCTTT
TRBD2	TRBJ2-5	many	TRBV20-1	CSARDSGGIETQYF	TGCAGTGCTAGAGATTCCGGGGGGATAGAGACCCAGTACTTC
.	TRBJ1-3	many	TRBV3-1	CASSPSTGNTIYF	TGTGCCAGCAGCCCATCGACTGGAAACACCATATATTTT
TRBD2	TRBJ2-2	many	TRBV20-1	CSARRAGENTGELFF	TGCAGTGCTAGAAGAGCGGGGGAGAACACCGGGGAGCTGTTTTTT
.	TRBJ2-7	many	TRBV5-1	CASSVGPDYGEQYF	TGCGCCAGCAGCGTAGGTCCGGACTACGGGGAGCAGTACTTC
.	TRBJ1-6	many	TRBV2	CASSEPRGGGRLHF	TGTGCCAGCAGTGAACCCCGTGGGGGGGGGCGCCTCCACTTT
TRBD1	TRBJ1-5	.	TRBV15	CATSRDFGQGRKTQNF	TGTGCCACCAGCAGAGATTTCGGACAGGGACGCAAGACCCAGAATTTT
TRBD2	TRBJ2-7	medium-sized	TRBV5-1	CASSSGGRTYEQYF	TGCGCCAGCAGCTCGGGGGGACGAACCTACGAGCAGTACTTC
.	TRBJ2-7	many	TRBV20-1	CSARGDEQYF	TGCAGTGCTAGGGGGGACGAGCAGTACTTC
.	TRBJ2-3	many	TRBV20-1	CSANGGPSSTDTQYF	TGCAGTGCTAACGGGGGACCCTCCTCCACAGATACGCAGTATTTT
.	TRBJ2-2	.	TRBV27	CASSDGATNTGELFF	TGTGCCAGCAGTGACGGGGCCACGAACACCGGGGAGCTGTTTTTT
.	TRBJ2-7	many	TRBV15	CATSREATYEQYF	TGTGCCACCAGCCGTGAAGCTACCTACGAGCAGTACTTC
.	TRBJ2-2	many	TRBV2	CASSNRVRTGELFF	TGTGCCAGCAGTAACAGGGTACGGACCGGGGAGCTGTTTTTT
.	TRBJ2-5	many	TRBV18	CASSRSQDLKYF	TGTGCCAGCTCACGTTCACAGGATTTGAAGTACTTC
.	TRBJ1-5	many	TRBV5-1	CASSLGGVGQPQHF	TGCGCCAGCAGCTTAGGGGGGGTTGGTCAGCCCCAGCATTTT
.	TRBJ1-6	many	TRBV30	CAWSDQPNSPLHF	TGTGCCTGGAGTGATCAACCAAATTCACCCCTCCACTTT
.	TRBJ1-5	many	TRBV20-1	CSAMTENSNQPQHF	TGCAGTGCCATGACAGAAAATAGCAATCAGCCCCAGCATTTT
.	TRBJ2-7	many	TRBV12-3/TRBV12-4	CASSVYRGAQFYF	TGTGCCAGCAGTGTTTACCGGGGGGCTCAATTCTACTTC
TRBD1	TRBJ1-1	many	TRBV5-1	CASSSSGQGKSEAFF	TGCGCCAGCAGCTCGTCCGGACAGGGGAAGTCTGAAGCTTTCTTT
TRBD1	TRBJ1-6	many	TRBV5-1	CASSSGTGSLRSPLHF	TGCGCCAGCAGCTCGGGGACAGGGAGCCTTCGTTCACCCCTCCACTTT
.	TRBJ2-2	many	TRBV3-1	CASSQGAGELFF	TGTGCCAGCAGCCAAGGAGCCGGGGAGCTGTTTTTT
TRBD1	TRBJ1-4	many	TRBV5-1	CASSLEGQTDNEKLFF	TGCGCCAGCAGCTTGGAGGGACAGACCGATAATGAAAAACTGTTTTTT
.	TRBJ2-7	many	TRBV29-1	CSVVAGDFSYEQYF	TGCAGCGTTGTGGCAGGGGACTTCTCCTACGAGCAGTACTTC
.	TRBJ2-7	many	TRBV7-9	CASSPSYEQYF	TGTGCCAGCAGCCCTTCCTACGAGCAGTACTTC
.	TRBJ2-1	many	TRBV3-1	CASSQVGGLNEQFF	TGTGCCAGCAGCCAAGTAGGAGGTTTGAATGAGCAGTTCTTC
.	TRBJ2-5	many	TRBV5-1	CASSLDRSTQYF	TGCGCCAGCAGCTTGGATCGATCAACCCAGTACTTC
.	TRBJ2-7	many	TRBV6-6	CASSPGGGSYEQYF	TGTGCCAGCAGTCCCGGTGGGGGCTCCTACGAGCAGTACTTC
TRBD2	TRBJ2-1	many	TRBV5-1	CASSSAGGRNEQFF	TGCGCCAGCAGCTCGGCGGGAGGGCGGAATGAGCAGTTCTTC
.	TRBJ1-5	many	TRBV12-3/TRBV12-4	CASSFWGAGNQPQHF	TGTGCCAGCAGTTTTTGGGGGGCTGGCAATCAGCCCCAGCATTTT
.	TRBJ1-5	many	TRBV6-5	CASSYSGTVLNQPQHF	TGTGCCAGCAGTTACTCCGGGACGGTACTGAATCAGCCCCAGCATTTT
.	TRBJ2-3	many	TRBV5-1	CASSLGGASTDTQYF	TGCGCCAGCAGCTTGGGGGGTGCCAGCACAGATACGCAGTATTTT
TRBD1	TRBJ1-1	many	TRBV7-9	CASRVGTDMNTEAFF	TGTGCCAGCAGAGTCGGGACAGACATGAACACTGAAGCTTTCTTT
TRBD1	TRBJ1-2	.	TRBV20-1	CSAIRDRKTYGYTF	TGCAGTGCTATCCGGGACAGGAAAACCTATGGCTACACCTTC
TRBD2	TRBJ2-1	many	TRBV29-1	CSDRSSAGGEQFF	TGCAGCGATAGATCTTCTGCGGGGGGCGAACAGTTCTTC
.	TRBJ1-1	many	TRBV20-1	CSARDYGRAGPEAFF	TGCAGTGCTAGAGATTATGGCAGGGCGGGCCCTGAAGCTTTCTTT